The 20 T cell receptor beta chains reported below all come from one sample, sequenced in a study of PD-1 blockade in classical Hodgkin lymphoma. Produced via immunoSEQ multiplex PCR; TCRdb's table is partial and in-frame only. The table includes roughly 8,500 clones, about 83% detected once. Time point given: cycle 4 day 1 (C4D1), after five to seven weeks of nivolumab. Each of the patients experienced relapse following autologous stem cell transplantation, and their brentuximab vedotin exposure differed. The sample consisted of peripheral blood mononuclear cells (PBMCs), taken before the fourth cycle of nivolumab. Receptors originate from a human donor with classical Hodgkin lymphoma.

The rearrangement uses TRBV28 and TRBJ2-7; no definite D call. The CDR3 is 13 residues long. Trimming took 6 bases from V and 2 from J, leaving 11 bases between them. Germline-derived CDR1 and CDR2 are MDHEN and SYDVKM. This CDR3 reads CASSRLLPYEQYF. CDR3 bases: TGTGCCAGCAGCCGCCTCCTACCCTACGAGCAGTACTTC.

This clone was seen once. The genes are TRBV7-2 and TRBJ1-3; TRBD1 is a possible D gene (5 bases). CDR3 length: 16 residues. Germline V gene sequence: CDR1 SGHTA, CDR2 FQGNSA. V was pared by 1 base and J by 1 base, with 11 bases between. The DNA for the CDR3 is TGTGCCAGCAGCTTAGTAGGGGCAAGGTCTGGAAACACCATATATTTT. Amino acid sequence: CASSLVGARSGNTIYF. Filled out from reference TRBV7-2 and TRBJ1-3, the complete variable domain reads GAGVSQSPSNKVTEKGKDVELRCDPISGHTALYWYRQSLGQGLEFLIYFQGNSAPDKSGLPSDRFSAERTGGSVSTLTIQRTQQEDSAVYLCASSLVGARSGNTIYFGEGSWLTVV.

CDR3 in amino acids: CASSMTSGSPLSEQYF. CDR3 sequence (DNA): TGTGCCAGCAGCATGACTAGCGGGAGCCCTCTTTCCGAGCAGTACTTC. The V and J genes are TRBV11-3 and TRBJ2-7, with TRBD2 matching over 12 bases. V was clipped by 5 bases and J by 6 bases; unmatched bases: 11. This CDR3 is built from 16 residues. Germline CDR1 SGHNT, CDR2 YENEEA.

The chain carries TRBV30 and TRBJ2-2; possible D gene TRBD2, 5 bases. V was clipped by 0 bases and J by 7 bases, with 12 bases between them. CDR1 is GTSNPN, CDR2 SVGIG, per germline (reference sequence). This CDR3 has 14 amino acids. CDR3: CAWSVLGLGGELFF. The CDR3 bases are TGTGCCTGGAGTGTACTAGGGCTTGGCGGGGAGCTGTTTTTT.

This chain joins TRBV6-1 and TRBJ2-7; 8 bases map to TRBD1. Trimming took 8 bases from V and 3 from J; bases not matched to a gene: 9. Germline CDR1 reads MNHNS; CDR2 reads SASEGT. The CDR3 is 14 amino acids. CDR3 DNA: TGTGCCAGCGCTTTCGGGACAGGAGACTACGAGCAGTACTTC. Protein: CASAFGTGDYEQYF.

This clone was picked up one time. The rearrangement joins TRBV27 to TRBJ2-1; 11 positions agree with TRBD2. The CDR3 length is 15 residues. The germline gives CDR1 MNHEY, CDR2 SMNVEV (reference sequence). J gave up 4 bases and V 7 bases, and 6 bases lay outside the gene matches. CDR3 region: CASTLSGRGYNEQFF. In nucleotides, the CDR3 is TGTGCCAGCACACTTAGCGGGAGGGGTTACAATGAGCAGTTCTTC.

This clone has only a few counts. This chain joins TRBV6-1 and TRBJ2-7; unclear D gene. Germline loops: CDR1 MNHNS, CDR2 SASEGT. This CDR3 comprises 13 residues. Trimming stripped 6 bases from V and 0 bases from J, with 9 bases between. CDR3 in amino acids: CASSSLSSYEQYF. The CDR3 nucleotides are TGTGCCAGCAGCTCATTGAGCTCCTACGAGCAGTACTTC.

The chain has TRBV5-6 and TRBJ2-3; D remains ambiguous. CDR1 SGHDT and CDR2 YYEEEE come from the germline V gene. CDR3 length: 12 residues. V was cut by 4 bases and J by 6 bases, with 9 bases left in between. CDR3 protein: CASSLRRDTQYF. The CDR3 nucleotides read TGTGCCAGCAGCCTTAGACGGGATACGCAGTATTTT.

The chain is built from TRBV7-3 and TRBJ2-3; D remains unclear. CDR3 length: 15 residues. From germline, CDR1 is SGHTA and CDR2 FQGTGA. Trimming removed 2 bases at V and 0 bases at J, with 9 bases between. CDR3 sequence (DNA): TGTGCCAGCAGCTTATTTGCGCTAAGCACAGATACGCAGTATTTT. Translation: CASSLFALSTDTQYF.

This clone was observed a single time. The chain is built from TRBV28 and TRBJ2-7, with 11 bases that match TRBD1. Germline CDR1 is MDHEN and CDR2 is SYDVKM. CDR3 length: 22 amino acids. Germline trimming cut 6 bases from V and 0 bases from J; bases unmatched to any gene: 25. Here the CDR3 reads CASRVNIRYGTGGGISSYEQYF. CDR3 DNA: TGTGCCAGCAGGGTAAATATCCGTTACGGGACAGGGGGTGGTATTAGCTCCTACGAGCAGTACTTC.

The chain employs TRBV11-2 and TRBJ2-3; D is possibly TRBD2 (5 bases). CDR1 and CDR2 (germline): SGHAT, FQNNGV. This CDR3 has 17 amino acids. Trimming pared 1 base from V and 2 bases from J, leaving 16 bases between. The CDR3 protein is CASSLGVAPLNTDTQYF. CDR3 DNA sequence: TGTGCCAGCAGCTTAGGGGTAGCGCCCCTAAACACAGATACGCAGTATTTT.

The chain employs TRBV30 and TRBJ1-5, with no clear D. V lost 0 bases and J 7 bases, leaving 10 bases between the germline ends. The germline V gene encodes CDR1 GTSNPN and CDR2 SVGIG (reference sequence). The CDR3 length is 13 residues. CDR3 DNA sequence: TGTGCCTGGAGTGTAGGCAGCACCCAGCCCCAGCATTTT. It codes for CAWSVGSTQPQHF.

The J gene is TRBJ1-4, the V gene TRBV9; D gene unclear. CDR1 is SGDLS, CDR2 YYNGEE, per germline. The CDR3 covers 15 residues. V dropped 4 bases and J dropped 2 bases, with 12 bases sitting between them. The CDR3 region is CASSPLLGTNEKLFF. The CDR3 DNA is TGTGCCAGCAGCCCCCTGCTGGGGACTAATGAAAAACTGTTTTTT.

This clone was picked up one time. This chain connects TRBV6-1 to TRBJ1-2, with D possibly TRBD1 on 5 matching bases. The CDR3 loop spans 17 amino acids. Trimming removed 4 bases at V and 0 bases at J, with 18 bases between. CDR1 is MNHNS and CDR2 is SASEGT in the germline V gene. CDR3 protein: CASSGGWTEETNYGYTF. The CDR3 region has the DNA TGTGCCAGCAGTGGGGGCTGGACGGAGGAAACTAACTATGGCTACACCTTC.

The CDR3 region is CASSLGGGAETQYF. The CDR3 DNA follows: TGTGCCAGCAGCTTAGGGGGGGGCGCAGAGACCCAGTACTTC. The chain joins TRBV7-8 to TRBJ2-5; weak D call: TRBD2 (7 bases). Germline lookup yields CDR1 SGHVS and CDR2 FQNEAQ. This CDR3 comprises 14 residues. Trimming stripped 1 base from V and 4 bases from J, with 10 bases between.

The CDR3 sequence: CASSLGVQGNGYTF. CDR3 coding DNA: TGCGCCAGCAGCTTGGGGGTACAGGGGAATGGCTACACCTTC. The chain has TRBV5-1 and TRBJ1-2; 7 bases line up with TRBD1. V lost 0 bases and J lost 6; bases outside the gene matches: 5. In germline, CDR1 is SGHRS, CDR2 YFSETQ. This CDR3 comprises 14 residues.

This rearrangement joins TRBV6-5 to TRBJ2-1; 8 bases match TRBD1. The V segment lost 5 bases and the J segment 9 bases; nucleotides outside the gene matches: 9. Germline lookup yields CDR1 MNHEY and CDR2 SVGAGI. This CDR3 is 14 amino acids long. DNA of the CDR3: TGTGCCAGCAGTCAGATCACAGGGGGAGGTGAGCAGTTCTTC. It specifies CASSQITGGGEQFF.

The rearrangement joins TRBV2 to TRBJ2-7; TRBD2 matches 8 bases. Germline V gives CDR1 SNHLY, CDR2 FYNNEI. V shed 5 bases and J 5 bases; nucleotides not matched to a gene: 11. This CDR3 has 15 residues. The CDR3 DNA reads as TGTGCCAGCAGTCGTTCAGCGGGAGTAACCAACGAGCAGTACTTC. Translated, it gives CASSRSAGVTNEQYF.

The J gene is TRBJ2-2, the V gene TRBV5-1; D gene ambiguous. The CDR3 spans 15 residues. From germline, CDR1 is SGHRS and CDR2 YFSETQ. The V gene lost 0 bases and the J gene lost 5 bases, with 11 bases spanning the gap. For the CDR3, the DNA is TGCGCCAGCAGCTTGGCAGCGACCGGAACCGGGGAGCTGTTTTTT. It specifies CASSLAATGTGELFF. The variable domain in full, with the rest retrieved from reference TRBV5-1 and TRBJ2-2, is KAGVTQTPRYLIKTRGQQVTLSCSPISGHRSVSWYQQTPGQGLQFLFEYFSETQRNKGNFPGRFSGRQFSNSRSEMNVSTLELGDSALYLCASSLAATGTGELFFGEGSRLTVL.

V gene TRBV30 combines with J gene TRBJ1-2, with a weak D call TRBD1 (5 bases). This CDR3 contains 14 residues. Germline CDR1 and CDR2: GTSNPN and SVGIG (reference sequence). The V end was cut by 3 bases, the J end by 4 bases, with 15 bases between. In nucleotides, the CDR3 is TGTGCCTGGAGGGGGCCGGGGGACCCCTATGGCTACACCTTC. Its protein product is CAWRGPGDPYGYTF.